At least ten counts were recorded for the clone carrying this T cell receptor beta chain. The data belong to a study of T-cell memory formation after mild COVID-19. One entry per CDR3 protein results from TCRdb running MiXCR on the 5' RACE reads. The profile covers roughly 610,000 distinct CDR3 sequences, with roughly 17% appearing a single time and 8.1% taken by the ten largest. Trimming stripped 5 bases from V and 5 bases from J, with 7 bases between. Germline-derived CDR1 and CDR2 are LGHDT and YNNKEL (reference sequence). This CDR3 contains 12 residues. The chain links TRBV3-1 to TRBJ1-5, with D uncertain. The TCR was taken from an adult woman who had mild COVID-19 (a few samples of this study predate the infection). Cell type and time point are not known. The sample comprised PBMCs or a T cell subset sorted from them (not recorded which). The CDR3 sequence: CASSSLDQPQHF. The CDR3 DNA reads as TGTGCCAGCAGCTCGCTGGATCAGCCCCAGCATTTT. The entire variable domain, with the rest obtained from reference TRBV3-1 and TRBJ1-5, is as follows: DTAVSQTPKYLVTQMGNDKSIKCEQNLGHDTMYWYKQDSKKFLKIMFSYNNKELIINETVPNRFSPKSPDKAHLNLHINSLELGDSAVYFCASSSLDQPQHFGDGTRLSIL.